The clone carrying this T cell receptor (beta chain) showed up just once. This specimen comes from a study of blood T cell repertoires in COVID-19. Overall study: Sites in the United States, Italy and Spain provided acute and convalescent COVID-19 samples.

Trimming removed 5 bases from V and 0 bases from J, with 14 bases in between. The CDR3 runs to 16 residues. Looked up from germline, CDR1 is WSHSY and CDR2 is SAAADI. Using immunoSEQ multiplex PCR, the repertoire was profiled, and TCRdb retains in-frame clones only, with some absent. The sample holds about 63,000 clones, 80% to 90% seen once. This TCR was recovered from a human donor in a cohort sampled during active COVID-19. The chain uses TRBV10-2 and TRBJ1-3; perhaps TRBD1 as D (6 bases). Specimen: peripheral blood. DNA of the CDR3: TGCGCCAGCAGTAAACCCGGACAGAGCTCTGGAAACACCATATATTTT. Its translation: CASSKPGQSSGNTIYF.